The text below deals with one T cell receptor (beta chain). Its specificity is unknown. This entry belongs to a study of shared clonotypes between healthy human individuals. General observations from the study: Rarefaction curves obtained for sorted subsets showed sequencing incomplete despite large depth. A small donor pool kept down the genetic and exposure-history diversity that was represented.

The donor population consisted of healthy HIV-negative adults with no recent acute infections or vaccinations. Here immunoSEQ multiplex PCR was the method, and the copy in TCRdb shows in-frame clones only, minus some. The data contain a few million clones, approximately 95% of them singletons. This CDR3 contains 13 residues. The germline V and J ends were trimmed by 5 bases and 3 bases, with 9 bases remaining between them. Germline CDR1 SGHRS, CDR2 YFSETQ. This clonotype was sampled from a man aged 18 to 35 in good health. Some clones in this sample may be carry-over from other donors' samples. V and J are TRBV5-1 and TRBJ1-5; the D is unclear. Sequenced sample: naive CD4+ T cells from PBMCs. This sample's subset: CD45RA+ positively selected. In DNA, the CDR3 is TGCGCCAGCAGTCCCTTCCCCAATCAGCCCCAGCATTTT. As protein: CASSPFPNQPQHF.